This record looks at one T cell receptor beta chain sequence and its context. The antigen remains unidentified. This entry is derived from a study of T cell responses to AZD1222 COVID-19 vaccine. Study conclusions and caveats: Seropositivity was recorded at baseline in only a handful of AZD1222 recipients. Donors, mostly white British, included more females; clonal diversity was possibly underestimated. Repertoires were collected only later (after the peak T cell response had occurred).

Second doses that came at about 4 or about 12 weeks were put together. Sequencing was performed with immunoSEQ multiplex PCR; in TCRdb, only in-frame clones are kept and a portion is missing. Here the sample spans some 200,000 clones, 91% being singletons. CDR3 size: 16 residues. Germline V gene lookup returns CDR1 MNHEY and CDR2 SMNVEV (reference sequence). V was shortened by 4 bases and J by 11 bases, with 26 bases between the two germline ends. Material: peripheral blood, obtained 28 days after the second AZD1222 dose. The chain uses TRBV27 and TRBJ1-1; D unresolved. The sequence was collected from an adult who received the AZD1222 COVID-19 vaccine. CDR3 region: CASSSPEGLMNGDAFF. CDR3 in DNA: TGTGCCAGCAGTTCTCCAGAGGGTTTAATGAACGGAGACGCTTTCTTT.